Listed here are 26 T cell receptor beta chains from one sample, sequenced in a study of cytomegalovirus exposure and HLA in healthy donors. The primer mix had 60 Vbeta and 13 Jbeta primers. The method was immunoSEQ multiplex PCR; TCRdb's version includes in-frame clones alone and lacks a portion of them. The sample totals roughly 120,000 clones. What was sequenced was PBMCs. These TCRs come from a man between 40 and 49 years old in good health and CMV-seropositive.

V is TRBV25-1 and J is TRBJ2-2; a possible D gene is TRBD1 (6 bases). Germline V gene data show CDR1 as MGHDK and CDR2 as SYGVNS. Trimming removed 3 bases at V and 6 bases at J, with 14 bases between. The CDR3 length is 15 residues. This CDR3 reads CASSDRTGSAGELFF. Here the CDR3 DNA reads TGTGCCAGCAGTGACAGAACAGGGAGCGCCGGGGAGCTGTTTTTT.

The gene calls are TRBV4-3 and TRBJ1-5, with D possibly TRBD1 on 5 matching bases. V was pared by 0 bases and J by 1 base, with 10 bases between. The CDR3 length is 16 residues. The germline V gene has CDR1 LGHNA and CDR2 YSLEER. This chain's CDR3 is CASSQDGGGSNQPQHF. Written as DNA, the CDR3 is TGCGCCAGCAGCCAAGACGGGGGAGGGAGCAATCAGCCCCAGCATTTT.

The genes are TRBV23-1 and TRBJ2-1, with D possibly matching TRBD2 (7 bases). TRBV23-1 is noted as an ORF with a role that remains uncertain. The CDR3 is made up of 14 amino acids. V was trimmed by 7 bases and J by 3 bases, leaving 13 bases between them. The CDR3 DNA reads TGCGCCAGCACCCAGGGGAGGGTCTACAATGAGCAGTTCTTC. Encoded protein: CASTQGRVYNEQFF.

V and J are TRBV27 and TRBJ1-5; a weak D match, TRBD1 (6 bases). The CDR3 spans 18 residues. Trimming pared 3 bases from V and 0 bases from J, leaving 18 bases between. In germline, CDR1 is MNHEY, CDR2 SMNVEV (reference sequence). DNA of the CDR3: TGTGCCAGCAGTTTCCACGGACAGAACAGAAATAGCAATCAGCCCCAGCATTTT. It is translated as CASSFHGQNRNSNQPQHF.

This chain connects TRBV7-9 to TRBJ2-1; D unclear. The length of the CDR3 is 16 residues. Looked up from germline, CDR1 is SEHNR and CDR2 is FQNEAQ (reference sequence). Trimming shortened V by 2 bases and J by 3 bases, and 14 bases separated the two germline ends. In DNA, the CDR3 is TGTGCCAGCAGCTTAAAGTCGGGTAGTTTCTACAATGAGCAGTTCTTC. It codes for CASSLKSGSFYNEQFF.

The V call is TRBV5-1, the J call TRBJ2-1, with 12 bases that match TRBD2. J was trimmed by 7 bases and V by 4 bases; bases with no gene match: 12. This CDR3 spans 17 amino acids. CDR1 SGHRS and CDR2 YFSETQ come from the germline V gene. The CDR3 nucleotides read TGCGCCAGCAGCCCCGAACTAGCGGGAGGAAGGGTGAATGAGCAGTTCTTC. Its protein product is CASSPELAGGRVNEQFF.

The rearrangement links TRBV7-2 to TRBJ1-5, with unresolved D. Trimming removed 5 bases at V and 9 bases at J, with 17 bases between. Per the germline V gene, CDR1 is SGHTA and CDR2 is FQGNSA. The CDR3 is 14 amino acids. This chain's CDR3 is CASSRSGQHRPQHF. DNA of the CDR3: TGTGCCAGCAGCCGTAGTGGGCAGCATCGGCCCCAGCATTTT.

This chain links TRBV7-3 with TRBJ2-7; TRBD2 matches 7 bases. V was clipped by 4 bases and J by 3 bases; unmatched bases: 9. There are 15 residues in the CDR3. Germline assignment: CDR1 SGHTA and CDR2 FQGTGA. CDR3 sequence reads: CASSSGGSGRYEQYF. For the CDR3, the DNA is TGTGCCAGCAGCTCGGGGGGTAGCGGACGCTACGAGCAGTACTTC.

This sequence joins TRBV28 and TRBJ2-1; TRBD2 matches 7 bases. With V trimmed by 4 bases and J by 4 bases, 10 bases remained unmatched. Germline values: CDR1 MDHEN, CDR2 SYDVKM. This CDR3 spans 16 amino acids. CDR3 in amino acids: CASSSRTSDLYNEQFF. The DNA of the CDR3 is TGTGCCAGCAGTTCCCGGACTAGTGACCTATACAATGAGCAGTTCTTC. Based on the CDR3 plus reference TRBV28 and TRBJ2-1, the full variable domain is DVKVTQSSRYLVKRTGEKVFLECVQDMDHENMFWYRQDPGLGLRLIYFSYDVKMKEKGDIPEGYSVSREKKERFSLILESASTNQTSMYLCASSSRTSDLYNEQFFGPGTRLTVL.

This sequence joins TRBV10-3 and TRBJ1-4, with 7 bases lining up with TRBD1. The V gene end was trimmed by 10 bases and the J gene end by 3 bases; junction bases not matched to a gene: 5. The CDR3 runs to 13 residues. The V gene's germline CDR1 is ENHRY and CDR2 SYGVKD. The CDR3: CATATGSNEKLFF. In DNA form, the CDR3 reads TGTGCCACCGCGACAGGGTCTAATGAAAAACTGTTTTTT.

This chain uses TRBV29-1 with TRBJ2-1, with TRBD2 identical over 10 bases. The CDR3 length is 16 residues. CDR1 and CDR2 from the germline V gene are SQVTM and ANQGSEA. Trimming took 4 bases from V and 6 from J; bases not matched to a gene: 12. In DNA form, the CDR3 reads TGCAGCGTTGGAGGTCCGAGCGGGAGGGCCGGCAATGAGCAGTTCTTC. Its protein product is CSVGGPSGRAGNEQFF.

The V and J genes are TRBV28 and TRBJ2-1; tentatively, D is TRBD1 (5 bases). Germline loops: CDR1 MDHEN, CDR2 SYDVKM. Between the trimmed V and J ends, which lost 6 bases and 14 bases, there was a span of 17 bases. The CDR3 is made up of 12 amino acids. The CDR3 DNA reads as TGTGCCAGCAGCTGGGGCCTCCGCAGGAAGTTCTTC. This sequence encodes CASSWGLRRKFF.

V is TRBV28 and J is TRBJ2-3; 8 bases fit TRBD1. Trimming cost V 6 bases and J 2 bases; bases outside gene matches: 10. CDR1 MDHEN and CDR2 SYDVKM come from the germline V gene. The CDR3 runs 16 residues. This chain's CDR3 is CASRPGQERYTDTQYF. In DNA, the CDR3 is TGTGCCAGCAGACCGGGACAGGAGAGATACACAGATACGCAGTATTTT.

This sequence joins TRBV28 and TRBJ2-7; 13 nucleotides align to TRBD2. The ends lost 7 bases at V and 5 bases at J; junction bases unmatched: 5. CDR1 is MDHEN and CDR2 is SYDVKM in the germline V gene. The CDR3 is 14 residues long. The CDR3 here is CASKTSGRLNEQYF. For the CDR3, the DNA is TGTGCCAGCAAGACTAGCGGGAGGTTGAACGAGCAGTACTTC.

The chain couples TRBV5-6 to TRBJ2-2; TRBD1 aligns across 7 bases. With 0 bases clipped from V and 4 bases from J, the junction kept 3 bases outside the gene matches. The germline V gene encodes CDR1 SGHDT and CDR2 YYEEEE. The CDR3 consists of 15 residues. The CDR3 nucleotides are TGTGCCAGCAGCTTGGTGACAGGGCGCACCGGGGAGCTGTTTTTT. Protein: CASSLVTGRTGELFF.

The V and J genes are TRBV7-9 and TRBJ2-1; D is perhaps TRBD2 (6 bases). The CDR3 sequence is 16 residues long. Trimming took 5 bases from V and 2 from J, leaving 16 bases between them. CDR1 is SEHNR, CDR2 FQNEAQ, per germline (reference sequence). For the CDR3, the DNA is TGTGCCAGCAGCGAACTGGCCGGCGGGGCCTACAATGAGCAGTTCTTC. Its protein is CASSELAGGAYNEQFF.

The rearrangement uses TRBV6-5 and TRBJ2-1; 8 nucleotides line up with TRBD2. V lost 0 bases, J lost 9 bases, and 7 bases stayed unmatched. Germline V gene data show CDR1 as MNHEY and CDR2 as SVGAGI. CDR3 length: 15 residues. The CDR3 DNA is TGTGCCAGCAGTTACTCCGCGGGAGGCTCGGTTGAGCAGTTCTTC. Translating gives CASSYSAGGSVEQFF.

CDR3 in DNA: TGCGCCAGCAGCTCAAGAGTCCCGGGACAGGGCCCGCGAGGGAATGAGCAGTTCTTC. It yields the protein CASSSRVPGQGPRGNEQFF. The V and J genes are TRBV5-1 and TRBJ2-1, with TRBD1 matching 9 bases. The CDR3 length is 19 residues. Per the germline V gene, CDR1 is SGHRS and CDR2 is YFSETQ. Unmatched junction bases numbered 20, after V lost 3 bases and J lost 7 bases. Full variable domain (rest looked up from reference TRBV5-1 and TRBJ2-1): KAGVTQTPRYLIKTRGQQVTLSCSPISGHRSVSWYQQTPGQGLQFLFEYFSETQRNKGNFPGRFSGRQFSNSRSEMNVSTLELGDSALYLCASSSRVPGQGPRGNEQFFGPGTRLTVL.

The chain links TRBV5-1 to TRBJ2-5, with TRBD2 identical over 7 bases. With V trimmed by 6 bases and J by 3 bases, 5 bases remained unmatched. Germline CDR1 SGHRS, CDR2 YFSETQ. This CDR3 is 13 amino acids long. The CDR3 region has the DNA TGCGCCAGCACCACCCTAGCGGAAGAGACCCAGTACTTC. It encodes CASTTLAEETQYF.

The V gene is TRBV28, the J gene TRBJ2-1, with D possibly being TRBD2 (5 bases). This CDR3 spans 18 amino acids. The ends were cut back, 6 bases at V and 2 bases at J, with 23 bases in the middle. Germline V CDR1 and CDR2: MDHEN, SYDVKM. CDR3 amino acids: CASRPFGISARAYNEQFF. The CDR3 nucleotides read TGTGCCAGCAGACCTTTCGGGATATCCGCTCGCGCCTACAATGAGCAGTTCTTC.

The V call is TRBV6-5, the J call TRBJ2-7; 12 positions match TRBD2. The germline V gene has CDR1 MNHEY and CDR2 SVGAGI. Unmatched junction bases numbered 5, after V lost 6 bases and J lost 2 bases. The CDR3 extends over 15 amino acids. The CDR3 coding sequence is TGTGCCAGCAGCGTGACTAGCGGGGGAACCTACGAGCAGTACTTC. Translation: CASSVTSGGTYEQYF.

The chain recombines TRBV9 with TRBJ2-5; 9 bases fit TRBD2. With V trimmed by 0 bases and J by 1 base, 4 bases remained unmatched. The CDR3 sequence is 16 residues long. CDR1 SGDLS and CDR2 YYNGEE come from the germline V gene. The CDR3 nucleotides are TGTGCCAGCAGCGTAGGGACTAGCGTTTTCCAAGAGACCCAGTACTTC. It encodes CASSVGTSVFQETQYF.

The chain uses TRBV7-9 and TRBJ2-3, with a weak D call TRBD2 (6 bases). This CDR3 spans 15 amino acids. Germline V CDR1 and CDR2: SEHNR, FQNEAQ (reference sequence). The V end lost 5 bases, the J end lost 8 bases, and 20 bases lay between the germline ends. CDR3 sequence reads: CASSRISGGRTTQYF. The CDR3 nucleotides read TGTGCCAGCAGCCGAATTAGCGGAGGCAGGACTACGCAGTATTTT.

J is TRBJ2-1 and V is TRBV7-2, with 11 bases aligning to TRBD2. The CDR3 loop spans 15 amino acids. CDR1 is SGHTA and CDR2 is FQGNSA in the germline V gene. V dropped 6 bases and J dropped 4; count of bases not matched to a gene: 5. The CDR3: CASRETSGVYNEQFF. In DNA, the CDR3 is TGTGCCAGCAGAGAGACTAGCGGGGTGTACAATGAGCAGTTCTTC.

In DNA, the CDR3 is TGCGCCAGCAGCTTGCGAGAGAGCTCCTACAATGAGCAGTTCTTC. It specifies CASSLRESSYNEQFF. This chain joins TRBV5-1 and TRBJ2-1, with no clear D. Germline CDR1 SGHRS, CDR2 YFSETQ. The CDR3 runs to 15 residues. Deletions cut 1 base from V and 0 bases from J, with 8 bases between.

The genes are TRBV5-1 and TRBJ2-7; 11 bases are shared with TRBD2. This CDR3 has 15 amino acids. The V gene end was trimmed by 0 bases and the J gene end by 7 bases; junction bases not matched to a gene: 6. Germline assignment: CDR1 SGHRS and CDR2 YFSETQ. CDR3 amino acids: CASSLATSGAGEQYF. The CDR3 DNA reads as TGCGCCAGCAGCTTGGCGACTAGCGGGGCGGGTGAGCAGTACTTC.